This record covers a single T cell receptor beta chain. Its antigen remains unknown. These data originate in a study of cytomegalovirus exposure and HLA in healthy donors. Vbeta (60) and Jbeta (13) primers were used in the PCR. The method was immunoSEQ multiplex PCR; TCRdb's version includes in-frame clones alone and lacks a portion of them. The table records some 170,000 clones, roughly 82% of them present only once. V shed 0 bases and J 3 bases; nucleotides not matched to a gene: 3. The CDR3 is made up of 15 amino acids. CDR1 and CDR2 (germline): SGDLS, YYNGEE. Study-level results: Sequencing likely produced, as an artifact, a cluster of highly shared sequence variants. Being productive about 87% or about 30% of the time was typical of most TCR beta V segments in an earlier analysis. Cytomegalovirus association was assigned to more than 150 TCR beta chains.

The sample was PBMCs. The TCR comes from a girl aged 5 to 17 in good health and CMV-seropositive. The chain employs TRBV9 and TRBJ1-2; 9 positions match TRBD1. The CDR3 DNA is TGTGCCAGCAGCGTAGGACAGGGGGTATACTATGGCTACACCTTC. It is translated as CASSVGQGVYYGYTF.